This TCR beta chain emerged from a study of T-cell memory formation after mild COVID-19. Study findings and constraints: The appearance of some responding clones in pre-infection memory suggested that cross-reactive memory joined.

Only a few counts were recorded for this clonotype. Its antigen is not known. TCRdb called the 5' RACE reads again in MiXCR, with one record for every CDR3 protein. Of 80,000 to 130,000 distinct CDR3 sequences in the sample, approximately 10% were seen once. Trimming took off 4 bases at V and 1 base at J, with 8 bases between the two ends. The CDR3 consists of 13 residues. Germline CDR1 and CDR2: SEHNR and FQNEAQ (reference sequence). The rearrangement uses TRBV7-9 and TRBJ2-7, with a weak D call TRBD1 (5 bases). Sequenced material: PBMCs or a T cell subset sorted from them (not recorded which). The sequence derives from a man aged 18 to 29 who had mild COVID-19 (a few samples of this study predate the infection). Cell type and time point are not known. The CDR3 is CASSSSGSYEQYF. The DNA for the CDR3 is TGTGCCAGCAGCTCGTCAGGGTCCTACGAGCAGTACTTC.